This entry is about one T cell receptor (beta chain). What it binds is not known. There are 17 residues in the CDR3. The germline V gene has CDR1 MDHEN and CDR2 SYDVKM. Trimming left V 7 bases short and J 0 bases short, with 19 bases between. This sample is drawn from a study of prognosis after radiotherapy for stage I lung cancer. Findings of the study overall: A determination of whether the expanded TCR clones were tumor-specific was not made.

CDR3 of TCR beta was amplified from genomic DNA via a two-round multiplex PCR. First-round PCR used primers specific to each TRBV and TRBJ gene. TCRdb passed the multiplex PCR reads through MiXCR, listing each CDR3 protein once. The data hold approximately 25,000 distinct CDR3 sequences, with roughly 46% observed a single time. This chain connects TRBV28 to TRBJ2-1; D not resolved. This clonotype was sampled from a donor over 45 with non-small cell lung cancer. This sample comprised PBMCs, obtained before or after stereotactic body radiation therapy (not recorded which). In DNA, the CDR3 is TGTGCCAGCACCTTCCAGCACTATGCCTACTCCTACAATGAGCAGTTCTTC. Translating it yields CASTFQHYAYSYNEQFF.